Listed below are T cell receptor beta chains from one sample, sequenced in a study of blood T cells in healthy people across ages. From the 5' RACE reads, TCRdb called clonotypes with MiXCR, one entry per CDR3 protein. The sample has 850,000 to 1,100,000 distinct CDR3 sequences, 35% to 45% seen once. Material for sequencing was blood. The receptor source for this set is a man between 18 and 35 years old in good health. The CDR3 runs from the conserved cysteine through the conserved F or W.

j_gene | v_gene | CDR3aa
TRBJ1-2 | TRBV5-8 | CASSGQGQHGYTF
TRBJ1-1 | TRBV7-9 | CASSFEGAETEAFF
TRBJ1-6 | TRBV5-4 | CASSLDWRETYNSPLHF
TRBJ1-6 | TRBV4-2 | CASSPEGQGGSPLHF
TRBJ1-5 | TRBV7-9 | CASSRSGQGASNQPQHF
TRBJ1-2 | TRBV7-9 | CASSFGQAAVRYGYTF
TRBJ1-4 | TRBV3-1 | CASSQVGAANEKLFF
TRBJ2-3 | TRBV2 | CASSEGPVVSDTQYF
TRBJ2-3 | TRBV4-3 | CASSQAERDTQYF
TRBJ2-3 | TRBV6-4 | CASSDRANTQYF